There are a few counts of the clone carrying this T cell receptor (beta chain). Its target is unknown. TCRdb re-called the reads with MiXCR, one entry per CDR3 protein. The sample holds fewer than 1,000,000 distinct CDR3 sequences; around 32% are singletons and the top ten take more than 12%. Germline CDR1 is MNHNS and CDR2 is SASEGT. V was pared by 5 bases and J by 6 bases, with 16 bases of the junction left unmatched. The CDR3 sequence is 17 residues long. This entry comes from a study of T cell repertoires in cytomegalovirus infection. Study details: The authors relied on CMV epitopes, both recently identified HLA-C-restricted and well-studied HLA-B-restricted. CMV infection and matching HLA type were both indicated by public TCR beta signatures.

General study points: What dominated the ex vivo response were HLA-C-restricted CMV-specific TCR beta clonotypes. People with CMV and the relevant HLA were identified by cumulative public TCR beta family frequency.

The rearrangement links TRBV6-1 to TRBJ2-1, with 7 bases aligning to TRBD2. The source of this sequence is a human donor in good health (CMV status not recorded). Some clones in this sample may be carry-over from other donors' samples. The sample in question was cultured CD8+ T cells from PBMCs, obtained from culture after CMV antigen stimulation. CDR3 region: CASSPGPRAGVTNEQFF. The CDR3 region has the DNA TGTGCCAGCAGTCCTGGGCCGCGGGCGGGGGTAACCAATGAGCAGTTCTTC.